This TCR beta chain was sequenced in a study of cytomegalovirus exposure and HLA in healthy donors (dated by TCRdb to 2016 to 2017). With respect to the entire study: An earlier analysis of roughly 630 of the donors reported about 250 Gb of sequence data and roughly 110 million unique TCR beta sequences from 150 million to 200 million T cells. Around 300 gigabases of sequencing data and approximately 85 million unique TCR sequences were included in an early release covering around 600 HLA-typed donors. Of the 350 to 400 genotyped donors, 81% fell in the genetic ancestry cluster associated with self-reported Caucasian donors. The aim of the study was to test whether cataloging public T cell receptors could identify signatures of past pathogen exposure. Using immunosequencing, the study profiled T cell repertoires from 550 to 750 subjects and related those repertoires to cytomegalovirus serostatus. In addition to the first cohort of around 670 subjects, a separate validation cohort of around 110 different subjects was used. High-throughput TCR immunosequencing, statistical association of individual TCRs with disease status, and machine learning were combined to predict cytomegalovirus infection status. In a later analysis, previously published TCR beta repertoires from about 670 donors were re-analyzed and high-resolution HLA genotyping was added so that TCR occurrence patterns could be studied. Rather than drawing on any new phenotypic data, the later analysis identified candidate immune exposures from TCR beta sequences and the way those sequences occurred across donors. An earlier analysis of several hundred of the donors used high-throughput TCR beta sequencing to judge whether each TCR beta V gene segment behaved as functional or pseudogenic. Donor age, sex, ethnicity and CMV serostatus were collected together with the repertoire data. A later genetic analysis used genome-wide SNP genotypes for about three fifths of the roughly 700 donors, treating that subset as a discovery cohort. All discovery cohort repertoires had been generated on a single sequencing platform. HLA typing covered class I and class II loci at four-digit resolution. The number of donors typed differed by locus, with about 629-630 for A, B, C, DRB1 and DQB1, more than 500 for DQA1, approximately 580 for DPA1, and some 440 for DPB1. Several DR-DQ haplotypes were handled as single units for association and clustering because linkage in the cohort was strong. Among some 410 genotyped donors of the cohort, an average of around 240,000 unique TCR beta nucleotide sequences were sequenced per donor, about a sixth of them non-productive.

The full study reports these points: CMV serostatus was the only immune exposure information available for the cohort. According to a later analysis, parvovirus B19, influenza, CMV and Epstein-Barr virus appeared linked to several top co-occurrence clusters. Correlated functional status among segregating V segments might be attributable to linkage disequilibrium, but an unknown experimental factor could not be ruled out. Assigning TCR associations to individual alleles was difficult when HLA alleles, especially DR and DQ, strongly co-occurred. A further reported finding was that TCR beta sequences accurately predicted the HLA-A and HLA-B alleles for most subjects in the first cohort. A few of the identified cytomegalovirus-associated TCR beta chains were confirmed in vitro to be specific for cytomegalovirus antigens. The presence/absence analyses assumed that sequencing depth was roughly uniform across donors, and that assumption may not be true. The sequencing pipeline was judged likely to have produced a cluster of highly shared sequence variants as a technical artifact. Compared with equally common non-associated chains, HLA-associated TCR beta chains in a later analysis were more clonally expanded and had lower generation probabilities. An earlier analysis of 450 to 750 of the donors showed that most TCR beta V segments appeared in productive rearrangements either about 87% or about 30% of the time, which broadly matched IMGT annotations. An association between a missense DCLRE1C variant and V-gene and J-gene trimming of TCR beta chains was found in a later genetic analysis and replicated in an independent cohort. In a later genetic analysis, fewer N-insertions in productive TCRs were reported among donors in an Asian-associated ancestry cluster than the approximately 630-donor mean. Most CMV-associated TCR beta chains appeared to be HLA-restricted in a later analysis, and the HLA associations seemed to be driven largely by CMV exposure. The authors suggested that the approach could potentially be generalized to other disease states and immunological phenotypes. In a later analysis, about 16,000 TCR beta sequences were associated with specific HLA alleles at a false discovery rate of 0.05. The earlier analysis of almost 600 of the donors excluded roughly 16 rarely observed V segments, including chromosome 9 orphons, because counts were too low. Most TCR sequences were observed very rarely across donors, whereas some public TCRs were present in many individuals. In the study, some 160 TCR beta chains were listed as associated with cytomegalovirus. This cohort had only TCR beta chains sequenced, and the lack of alpha or paired-chain data limited which features could be detected. The classifier was reported to diagnose cytomegalovirus status with high specificity and sensitivity in both the original cohort and the validation cohort. According to a later analysis, TCR association rates differed among HLA loci, with DRB1 alleles showing the most associated TCRs and HLA-C alleles showing the fewest. Because some donors lacked HLA typing at each locus, the association tests relied only on the typed subset.

The method was the immunoSEQ multiplex PCR assay. For the multiplex PCR, a mixture combining 60 forward primers for TCR Vbeta segments and 13 reverse primers for TCR Jbeta segments was used. Amplification of the CDR3 region of rearranged TCR beta genes was performed with a multiplex PCR assay on genomic DNA. The Illumina HiSeq System was used to sequence the amplified TCR beta libraries as 87-base-pair reads. The paper's processing steps were these. A later analysis counted about 82 million unique TCR beta chains across the 550 to 750 repertoires, and around 9.9 million of these chains were shared by at least two donors. A nearest-neighbor algorithm error-corrected the raw reads and collapsed the reads into unique sequences, merging closely related sequences to remove PCR and sequencing errors. Alignment of CDR3 sequences to IMGT reference sequences was used to assign V, D and J gene segments. For a sequence to be retained, at least a six-nucleotide match to both a V gene segment and a J gene segment was required. Rearrangements were called productive when the CDR3 lacked stop codons and stayed in frame with V and J; all others were non-productive. CDR3 was defined according to IMGT convention as the region running from the second conserved V-encoded cysteine to the conserved J-encoded phenylalanine. Sequences without an unambiguous match to a single V gene segment were excluded from the earlier analysis of 587 of the donors. In an earlier analysis of 587 of the donors, V segments were called functional above 56.7% productive rearrangements and were called segregating when the between-donor standard deviation exceeded 5%. A statistical classification framework was developed to diagnose cytomegalovirus status using the catalog of TCR beta chain sequences. In a later analysis, V and J genes were assigned by comparing TCR nucleotide sequences against IMGT/GENE-DB human TR gene sequences. The TCRdist pipeline was used in a later analysis to assign CDR3 sequences and most-parsimonious VDJ recombination scenarios. In a later analysis, every TCR beta chain was defined by the combination of its CDR3 amino acid sequence and its V-gene family, and reads without a unique V-gene family were dropped. In a later analysis, 550 to 650 highly shared, low-generation-probability nucleotide sequences were removed to address suspected cross-contamination and a sequencing artifact. In a later analysis, a clonal expansion index for each public chain was calculated from normalized within-repertoire ranks of inferred template counts. Generation probabilities in a later analysis came from a VDJ recombination model fitted to out-of-frame rearrangements, and those results were checked against IGoR. In a later analysis, hypergeometric tests were used to score TCR-TCR, TCR-HLA and TCR-CMV co-occurrence, with a repertoire-size bias correction applied to TCR pairs. False discovery rates were estimated in a later analysis by permuting HLA or CMV assignments 20 times. In a later analysis, co-occurring TCRs were grouped using DBSCAN, with TCRdist sequence similarity added in when clustering inside HLA-allele-positive subsets. Repertoires with fewer than 30,000 or more than 120,000 public chains were left out of co-occurrence clustering, as were a few repertoires with anomalous nucleotide sharing. As stored in TCRdb, this immuneACCESS dataset retains in-frame rearrangements with V and J assigned. A fraction of the clones does not appear; measured against another copy, unresolved V genes explain less than half of the discrepancy, and the remainder lacks a known reason. V, J and clone size are those of that table, while D and trimming were read from the DNA. The sample table holds about 160,000 clones, of which 60% to 80% were seen once. The ten most abundant clones make up around 1.4% of the sample.

The cohort comprised several hundred healthy bone marrow donors. All cohort members were sampled while nominally healthy, although unrecorded immune exposures were likely present. The donor tested CMV seronegative and was one of the 352 seronegative cohort members. A peripheral blood sample was collected from each donor, and TCR beta sequencing was performed on peripheral blood mononuclear cells. Genomic DNA extraction from the blood cell samples was performed with the Qiagen DNeasy Blood Extraction Kit. About this clone: There is no known antigen for this receptor. The junction and the germline gene differ at one end; a read error may be behind it.

This clonotype was sampled from a man in his sixties in good health and CMV-seronegative. The sample was PBMCs.

The nucleotides read TGTGCCGGCAGCGCAACCCCCGGGACAGCCTCTGGAAACACCATATATTTT. This translates into CAGSATPGTASGNTIYF. The receptor chain draws on TRBV9 and TRBJ1-3, with TRBD1 identical over 7 junction bases. Reading the germline V gene gives CDR1 SGDLS and CDR2 YYNGEE. There are 17 amino acids in the CDR3, from cysteine to phenylalanine inclusive. The retained sequence is limited to the CDR3, 51 bases, with the frame set at the first base.